This record looks at one T cell receptor (beta chain) sequence and its context. Its binding antigen is unknown. Per-base qualities were not stored, and no clone one base away is much larger. The source of the sample is a study of T cell responses to AZD1222 COVID-19 vaccine (dated by TCRdb to the early 2020s). Context from the whole study: TCR sequencing was performed for 230 to 250 trial participants, of whom about 210 were given two doses of AZD1222 and around 26 were given two doses of MenACWY control vaccine. Trial participants were enrolled by age into 18-55, 56-69 and 70-plus year subgroups, with approximately 150, 28 and 58 TCR-sequenced participants respectively.

The CDR3 regions of human TCRbeta chains were analyzed by immunosequencing. The original pipeline was this. Repertoire TCRs were checked for matches against a reference library of SARS-CoV-2-specific TCRs that had been generated using the MIRA antigen-specificity platform. Breadth was defined as the fraction of unique TCRs that were SARS-CoV-2-associated, and depth was defined as the fraction of total T cells that were SARS-CoV-2-associated. Using the MIRA data, each spike-specific TCR was assigned both to the spike region to which the TCR was reactive and to a CD4 or CD8 class. Log10-transformed breadth and depth values were compared by one-way ANOVA with Sidak's multiple comparisons tests. Held by TCRdb, this immuneACCESS table contains in-frame sequences only and omits some clones. Under half of the omission traces to an unresolved V gene where checked; the cause of the rest is unknown. That table supplies the V and J calls and clone size; D and trimming were determined from the DNA. This sample holds about 140,000 clones; about 90% were observed only once. The ten most abundant clones make up around 8% of the sample.

This specimen's time point label, interpreted: about 28 days (+/-7) after the second vaccine dose. Explained via the paper, the treatment or condition label denotes: meningococcal conjugate vaccine given as trial control. Vaccinee samples came from UK trials COV001 and COV002, including a single-blind randomized controlled phase 2/3 trial of AZD1222 (ChAdOx1 nCoV-19) in healthy adults. For TCRbeta chain sequencing, PBMC samples were collected from trial participants at day 0 and at day 28 after the second dose. The CDR3 contains 14 residues, cysteine and phenylalanine counted. Kept here is only the CDR3 DNA, which spans 42 bases and is read in frame from base 1. For CDR1 and CDR2, the germline V gene (reference sequence) lists LGHDT and YNNKEL. The junction carries 6 bases between V and J, which are trimmed by 1 base and 1 base respectively. What the authors observed across the whole study: Participants were mostly white British, with more females than males. The authors suggested clonal diversity may have been underestimated. A significant rise in spike-specific TCR breadth and depth was observed after two AZD1222 doses relative to day 0 and relative to MenACWY recipients. Because no day 14 peak-response samples were available, the repertoires could be characterized only after the peak T cell response. The vaccine-associated CD4 TCRs covered the entire spike protein, and the dominant responses fell in regions 160-218 and 743-854. Reportedly, almost half of the unique spike-specific TCRs recognized epitopes lying outside the regions that are mutated in the B.1.351 and B.1.1.7 variants. The 56-69-year group was small, and its depth increase did not reach significance, likely because of low power. Conclusions about previously exposed vaccinees are limited, since just five or six AZD1222 recipients were seropositive for SARS-CoV-2 at baseline.

The source material was peripheral blood, sampled 28 days after the second dose of the MenACWY control vaccine. This TCR was recovered from an adult who received the MenACWY meningococcal vaccine as a control. The rearranged chain carries TRBV3-1 (or the pseudogene TRBV3-2) and TRBJ2-3, with no confident D gene call. The sequenced DNA: TGTGCCAGCAGCCAAGCGACGGGCACAGATACGCAGTATTTT. Translated, it gives CASSQATGTDTQYF.